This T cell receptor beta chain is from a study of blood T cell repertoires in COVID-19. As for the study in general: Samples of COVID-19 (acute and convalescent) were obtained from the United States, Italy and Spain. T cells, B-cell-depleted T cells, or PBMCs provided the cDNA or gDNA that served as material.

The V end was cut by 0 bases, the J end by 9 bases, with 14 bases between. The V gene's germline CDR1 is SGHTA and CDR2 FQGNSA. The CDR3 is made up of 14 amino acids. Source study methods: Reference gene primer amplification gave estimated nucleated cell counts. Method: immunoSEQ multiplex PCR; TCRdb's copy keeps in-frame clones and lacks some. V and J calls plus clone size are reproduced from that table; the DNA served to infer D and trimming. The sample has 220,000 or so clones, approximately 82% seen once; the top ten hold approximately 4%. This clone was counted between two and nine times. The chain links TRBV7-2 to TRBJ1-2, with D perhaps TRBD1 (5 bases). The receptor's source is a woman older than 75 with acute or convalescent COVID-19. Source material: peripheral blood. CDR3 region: CASSLAMAGISYTF. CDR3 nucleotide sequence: TGTGCCAGCAGCTTAGCGATGGCAGGGATAAGCTACACCTTC.